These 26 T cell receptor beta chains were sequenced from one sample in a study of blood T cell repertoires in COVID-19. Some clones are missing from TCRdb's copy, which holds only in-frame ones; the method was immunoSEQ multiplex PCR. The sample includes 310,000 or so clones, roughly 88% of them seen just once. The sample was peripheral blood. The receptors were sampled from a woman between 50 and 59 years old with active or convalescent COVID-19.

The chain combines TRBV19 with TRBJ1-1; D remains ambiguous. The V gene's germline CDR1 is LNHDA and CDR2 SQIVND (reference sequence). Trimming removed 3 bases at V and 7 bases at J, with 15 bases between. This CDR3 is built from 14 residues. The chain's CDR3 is CASSIFYGGREAFF. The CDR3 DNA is TGTGCCAGTAGTATTTTCTATGGAGGGCGTGAAGCTTTCTTT.

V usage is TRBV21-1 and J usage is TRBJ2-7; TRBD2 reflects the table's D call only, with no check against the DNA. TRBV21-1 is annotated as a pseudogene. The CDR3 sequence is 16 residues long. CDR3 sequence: CASCAGQYGKSDEQYF. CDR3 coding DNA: TGTGCCAGCTGCGCGGGTCAGTACGGGAAGAGCGACGAGCAGTACTTC.

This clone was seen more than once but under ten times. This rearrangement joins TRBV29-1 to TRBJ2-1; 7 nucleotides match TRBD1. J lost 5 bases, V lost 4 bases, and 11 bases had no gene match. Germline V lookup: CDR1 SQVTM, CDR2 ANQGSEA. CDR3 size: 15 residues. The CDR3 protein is CSVAPGQQTNNEQFF. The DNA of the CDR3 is TGCAGCGTTGCCCCGGGACAGCAGACCAACAATGAGCAGTTCTTC.

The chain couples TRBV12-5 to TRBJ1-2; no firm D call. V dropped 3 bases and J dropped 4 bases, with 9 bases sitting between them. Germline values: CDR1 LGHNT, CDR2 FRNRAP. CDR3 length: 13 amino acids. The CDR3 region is CASGLGGSYGYTF. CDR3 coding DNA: TGTGCTAGTGGTTTAGGTGGGAGCTATGGCTACACCTTC. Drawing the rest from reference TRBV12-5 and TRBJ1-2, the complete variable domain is DARVTQTPRHKVTEMGQEVTMRCQPILGHNTVFWYRQTMMQGLELLAYFRNRAPLDDSGMPKDRFSAEMPDATLATLKIQPSEPRDSAVYFCASGLGGSYGYTFGSGTRLTVV.

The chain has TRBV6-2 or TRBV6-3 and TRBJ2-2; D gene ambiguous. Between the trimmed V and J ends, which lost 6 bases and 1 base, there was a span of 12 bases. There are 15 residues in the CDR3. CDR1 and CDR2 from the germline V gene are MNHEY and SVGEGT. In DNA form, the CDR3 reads TGTGCCAGCAGCCCCACACACGAGAACACCGGGGAGCTGTTTTTT. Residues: CASSPTHENTGELFF.

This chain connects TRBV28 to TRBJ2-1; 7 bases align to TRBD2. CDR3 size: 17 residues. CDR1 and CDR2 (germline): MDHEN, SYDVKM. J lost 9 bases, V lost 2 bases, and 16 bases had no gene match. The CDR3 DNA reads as TGTGCCAGCAGTTTAGGGGGAGGGGCTAGTTGGGGCGGTGAGCAGTTCTTC. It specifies CASSLGGGASWGGEQFF.

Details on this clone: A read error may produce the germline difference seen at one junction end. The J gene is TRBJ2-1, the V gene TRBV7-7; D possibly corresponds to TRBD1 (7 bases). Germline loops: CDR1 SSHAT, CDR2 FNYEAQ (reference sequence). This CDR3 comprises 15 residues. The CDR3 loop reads CASSLGGQSYNEQFF. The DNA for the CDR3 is TGTGCTAGCAGCTTGGGGGGACAGAGCTACAATGAGCAGTTCTTC.

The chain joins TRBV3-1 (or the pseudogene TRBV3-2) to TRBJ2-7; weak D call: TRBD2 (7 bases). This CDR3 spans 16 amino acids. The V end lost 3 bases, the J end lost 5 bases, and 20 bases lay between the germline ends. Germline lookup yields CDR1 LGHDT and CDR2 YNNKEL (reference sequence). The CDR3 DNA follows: TGTGCCAGCAGCCAGCGCGGGGGCCCCCCCGCTAACGAGCAGTACTTC. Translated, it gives CASSQRGGPPANEQYF.

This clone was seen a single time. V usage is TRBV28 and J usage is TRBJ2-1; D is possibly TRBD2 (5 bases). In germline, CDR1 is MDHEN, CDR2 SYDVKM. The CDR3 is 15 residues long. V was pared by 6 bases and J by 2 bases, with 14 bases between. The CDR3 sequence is CASRSGGSAYNEQFF. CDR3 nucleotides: TGTGCCAGCAGGTCGGGCGGGTCAGCCTACAATGAGCAGTTCTTC.

The CDR3 sequence: CASSRGQGTSEQYF. As DNA, the CDR3 is TGTGCCAGCAGCCGGGGACAGGGGACGTCCGAGCAGTACTTC. V is TRBV28 and J is TRBJ2-7, with 10 positions matching TRBD1. CDR1 is MDHEN, CDR2 SYDVKM, per germline. V gave up 6 bases and J gave up 6 bases; unmatched junction bases: 8. The CDR3 contains 14 residues.

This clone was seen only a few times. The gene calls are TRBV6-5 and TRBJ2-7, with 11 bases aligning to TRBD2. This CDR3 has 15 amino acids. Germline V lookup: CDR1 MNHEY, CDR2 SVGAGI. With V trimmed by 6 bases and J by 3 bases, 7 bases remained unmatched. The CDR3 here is CASRTTGTSGYEQYF. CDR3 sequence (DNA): TGTGCCAGCAGAACTACCGGGACTAGCGGCTACGAGCAGTACTTC.

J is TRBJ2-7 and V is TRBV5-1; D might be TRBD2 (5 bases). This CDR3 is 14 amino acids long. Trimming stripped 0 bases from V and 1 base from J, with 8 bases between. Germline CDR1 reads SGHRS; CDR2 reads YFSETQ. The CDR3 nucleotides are TGCGCCAGCAGCTTGGGGGCGGGTTCCTACGAGCAGTACTTC. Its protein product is CASSLGAGSYEQYF.

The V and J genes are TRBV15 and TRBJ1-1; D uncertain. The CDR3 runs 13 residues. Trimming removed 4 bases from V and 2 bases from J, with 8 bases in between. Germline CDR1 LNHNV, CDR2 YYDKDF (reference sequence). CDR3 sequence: CATSTQLNTEAFF. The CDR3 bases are TGTGCCACCAGCACCCAACTAAACACTGAAGCTTTCTTT.

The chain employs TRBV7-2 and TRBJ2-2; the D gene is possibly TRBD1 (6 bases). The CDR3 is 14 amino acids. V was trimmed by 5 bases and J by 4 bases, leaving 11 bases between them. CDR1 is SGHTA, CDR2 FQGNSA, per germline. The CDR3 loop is CASSLQGATGELFF. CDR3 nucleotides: TGTGCCAGCAGCCTACAGGGTGCCACCGGGGAGCTGTTTTTT.

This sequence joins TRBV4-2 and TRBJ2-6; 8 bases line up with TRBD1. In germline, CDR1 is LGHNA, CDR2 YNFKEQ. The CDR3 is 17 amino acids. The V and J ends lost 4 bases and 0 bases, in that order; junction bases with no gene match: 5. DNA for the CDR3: TGTGCCAGCAGCCTTGGACAGGGCTCCTCTGGGGCCAACGTCCTGACTTTC. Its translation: CASSLGQGSSGANVLTF.

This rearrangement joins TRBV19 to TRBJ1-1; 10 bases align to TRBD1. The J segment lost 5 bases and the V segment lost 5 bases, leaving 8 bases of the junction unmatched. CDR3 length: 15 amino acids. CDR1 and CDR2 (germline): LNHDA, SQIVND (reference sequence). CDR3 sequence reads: CASSPGDRGWTEAFF. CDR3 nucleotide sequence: TGTGCCAGTAGTCCGGGGGACAGGGGATGGACTGAAGCTTTCTTT. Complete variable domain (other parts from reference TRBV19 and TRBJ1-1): DGGITQSPKYLFRKEGQNVTLSCEQNLNHDAMYWYRQDPGQGLRLIYYSQIVNDFQKGDIAEGYSVSREKKESFPLTVTSAQKNPTAFYLCASSPGDRGWTEAFFGQGTRLTVV.

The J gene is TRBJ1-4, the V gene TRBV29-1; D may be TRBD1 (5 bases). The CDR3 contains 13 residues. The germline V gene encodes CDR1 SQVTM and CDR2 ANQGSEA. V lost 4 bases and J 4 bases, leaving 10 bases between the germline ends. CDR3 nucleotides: TGCAGCGTTGTAGGGGCAAGTAATGAAAAACTGTTTTTT. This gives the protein CSVVGASNEKLFF. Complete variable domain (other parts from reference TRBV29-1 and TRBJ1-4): SAVISQKPSRDICQRGTSLTIQCQVDSQVTMMFWYRQQPGQSLTLIATANQGSEATYESGFVIDKFPISRPNLTFSTLTVSNMSPEDSSIYLCSVVGASNEKLFFGSGTQLSVL.

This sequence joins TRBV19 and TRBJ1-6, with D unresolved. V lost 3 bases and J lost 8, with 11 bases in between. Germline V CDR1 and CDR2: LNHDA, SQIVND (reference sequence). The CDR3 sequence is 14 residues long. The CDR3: CASSMVQVDSPLHF. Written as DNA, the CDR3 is TGTGCCAGTAGTATGGTTCAGGTGGATTCACCCCTCCACTTT.

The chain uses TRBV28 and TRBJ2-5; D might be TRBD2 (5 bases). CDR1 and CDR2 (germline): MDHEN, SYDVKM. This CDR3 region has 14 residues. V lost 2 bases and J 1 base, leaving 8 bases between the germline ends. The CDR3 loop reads CASSLAGFQETQYF. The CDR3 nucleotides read TGTGCCAGCAGTTTAGCGGGTTTCCAAGAGACCCAGTACTTC.

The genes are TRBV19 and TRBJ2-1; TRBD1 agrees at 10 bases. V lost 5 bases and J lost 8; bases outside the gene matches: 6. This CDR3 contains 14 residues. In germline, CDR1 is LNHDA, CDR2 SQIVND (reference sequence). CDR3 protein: CASSVDRGKDEQFF. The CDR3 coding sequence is TGTGCCAGTAGTGTGGACAGGGGGAAGGATGAGCAGTTCTTC.

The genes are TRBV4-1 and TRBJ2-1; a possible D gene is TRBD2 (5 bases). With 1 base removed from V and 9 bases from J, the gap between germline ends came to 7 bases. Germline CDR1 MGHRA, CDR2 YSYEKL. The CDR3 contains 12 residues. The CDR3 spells CASSQAGIEQFF. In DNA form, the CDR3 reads TGCGCCAGCAGCCAAGCCGGGATTGAGCAGTTCTTC.

CDR3 sequence: CASRPGGAGEKLFF. The DNA for the CDR3 is TGTGCCAGCAGACCCGGAGGGGCGGGTGAAAAACTGTTTTTT. This chain uses TRBV28 with TRBJ1-4; a possible D gene is TRBD1 (5 bases). Germline V gene data show CDR1 as MDHEN and CDR2 as SYDVKM. V lost 6 bases, J lost 7 bases, and 15 bases lay in between. The CDR3 covers 14 residues.

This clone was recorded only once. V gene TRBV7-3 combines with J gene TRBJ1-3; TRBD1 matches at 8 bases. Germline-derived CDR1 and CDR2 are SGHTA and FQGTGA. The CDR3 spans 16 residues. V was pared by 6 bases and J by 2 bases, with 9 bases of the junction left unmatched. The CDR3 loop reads CASRTRTGFTGNTIYF. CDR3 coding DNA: TGTGCCAGCAGAACTAGGACAGGGTTCACTGGAAACACCATATATTTT.

The CDR3 DNA reads as TGTGCCTGGGGACTTACAGGGGCTGGAAACACCATATATTTT. Protein product: CAWGLTGAGNTIYF. The chain employs TRBV30 and TRBJ1-3, with 7 bases lining up with TRBD1. CDR3 length equals 14 residues. Trimming cost V 5 bases and J 2 bases; bases outside gene matches: 6. The germline gives CDR1 GTSNPN, CDR2 SVGIG (reference sequence).

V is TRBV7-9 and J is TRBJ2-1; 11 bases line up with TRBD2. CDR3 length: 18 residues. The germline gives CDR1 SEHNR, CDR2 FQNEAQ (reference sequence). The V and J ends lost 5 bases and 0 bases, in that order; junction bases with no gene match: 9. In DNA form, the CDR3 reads TGTGCCAGCAGCCCCGGGACTAGCGGAAAAAGCTCCTACAATGAGCAGTTCTTC. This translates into CASSPGTSGKSSYNEQFF.

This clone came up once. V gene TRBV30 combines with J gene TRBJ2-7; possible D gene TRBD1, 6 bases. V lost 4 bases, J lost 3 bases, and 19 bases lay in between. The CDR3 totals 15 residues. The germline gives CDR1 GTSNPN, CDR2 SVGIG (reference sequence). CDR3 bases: TGTGCCTGGACCGAATCCAGGGGCGGCGGCTACGAGCAGTACTTC. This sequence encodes CAWTESRGGGYEQYF.